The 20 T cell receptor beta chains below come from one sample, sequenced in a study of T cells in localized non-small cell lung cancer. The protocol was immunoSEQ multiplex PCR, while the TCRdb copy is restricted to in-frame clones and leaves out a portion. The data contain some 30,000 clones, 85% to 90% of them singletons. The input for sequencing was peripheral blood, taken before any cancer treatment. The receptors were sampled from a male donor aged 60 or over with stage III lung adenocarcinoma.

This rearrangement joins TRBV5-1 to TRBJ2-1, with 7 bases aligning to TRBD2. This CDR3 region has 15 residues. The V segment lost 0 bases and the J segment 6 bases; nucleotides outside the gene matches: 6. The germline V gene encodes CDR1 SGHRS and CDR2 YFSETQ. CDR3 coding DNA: TGCGCCAGCAGCTTGGACGGGGGGTCGTTCAATGAGCAGTTCTTC. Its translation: CASSLDGGSFNEQFF.

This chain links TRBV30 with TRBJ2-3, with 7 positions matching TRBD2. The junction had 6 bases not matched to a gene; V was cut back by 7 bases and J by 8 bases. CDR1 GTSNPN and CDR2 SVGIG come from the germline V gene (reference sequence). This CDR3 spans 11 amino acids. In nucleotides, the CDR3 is TGTGCCTCCCTTAGCGGGCCTACGCAGTATTTT. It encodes CASLSGPTQYF.

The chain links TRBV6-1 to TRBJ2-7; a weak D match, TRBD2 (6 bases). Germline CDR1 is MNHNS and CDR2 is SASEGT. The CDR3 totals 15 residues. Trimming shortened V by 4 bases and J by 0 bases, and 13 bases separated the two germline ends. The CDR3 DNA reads TGTGCCAGCAGTGCGGTTGCGGGGTCCTCCTACGAGCAGTACTTC. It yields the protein CASSAVAGSSYEQYF.

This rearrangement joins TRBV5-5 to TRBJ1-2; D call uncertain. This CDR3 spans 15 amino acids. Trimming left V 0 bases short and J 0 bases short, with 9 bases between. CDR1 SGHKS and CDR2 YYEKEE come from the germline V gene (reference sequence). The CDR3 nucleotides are TGTGCCAGCAGCTTGGGGGCGCCCGCTAACTATGGCTACACCTTC. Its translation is CASSLGAPANYGYTF.

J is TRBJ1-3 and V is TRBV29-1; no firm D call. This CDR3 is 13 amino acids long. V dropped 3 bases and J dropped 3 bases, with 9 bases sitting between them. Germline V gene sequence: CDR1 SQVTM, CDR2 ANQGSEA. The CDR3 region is CSVDEGRGNTIYF. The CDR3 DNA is TGCAGCGTTGACGAGGGCCGTGGAAACACCATATATTTT. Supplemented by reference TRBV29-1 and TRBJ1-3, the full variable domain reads SAVISQKPSRDICQRGTSLTIQCQVDSQVTMMFWYRQQPGQSLTLIATANQGSEATYESGFVIDKFPISRPNLTFSTLTVSNMSPEDSSIYLCSVDEGRGNTIYFGEGSWLTVV.

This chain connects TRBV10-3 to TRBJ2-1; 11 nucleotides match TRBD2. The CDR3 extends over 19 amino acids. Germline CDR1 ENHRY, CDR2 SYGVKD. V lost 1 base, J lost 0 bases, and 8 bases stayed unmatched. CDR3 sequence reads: CAISEFLAGGNYSYNEQFF. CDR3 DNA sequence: TGTGCCATCAGTGAGTTTCTAGCGGGGGGAAACTACTCCTACAATGAGCAGTTCTTC.

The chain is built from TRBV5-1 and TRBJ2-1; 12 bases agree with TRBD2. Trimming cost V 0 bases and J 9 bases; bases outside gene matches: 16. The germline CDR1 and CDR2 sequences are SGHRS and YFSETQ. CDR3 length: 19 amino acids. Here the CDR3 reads CASSLGHASGLAGSVEQFF. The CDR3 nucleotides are TGCGCCAGCAGCTTGGGCCACGCCTCGGGACTAGCGGGTTCGGTTGAGCAGTTCTTC.

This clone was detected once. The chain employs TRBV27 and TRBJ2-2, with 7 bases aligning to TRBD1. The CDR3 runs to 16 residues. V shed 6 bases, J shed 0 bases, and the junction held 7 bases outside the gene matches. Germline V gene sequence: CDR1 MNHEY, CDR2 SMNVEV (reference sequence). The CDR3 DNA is TGTGCCAGCAGCGCCACCGGGACAGCGAACACCGGGGAGCTGTTTTTT. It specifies CASSATGTANTGELFF.

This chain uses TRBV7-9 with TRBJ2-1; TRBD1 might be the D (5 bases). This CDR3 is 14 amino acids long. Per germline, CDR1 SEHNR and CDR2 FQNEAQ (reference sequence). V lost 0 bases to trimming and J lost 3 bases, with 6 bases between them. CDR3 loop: CASSLAGHYNEQFF. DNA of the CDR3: TGTGCCAGCAGCTTAGCAGGACACTACAATGAGCAGTTCTTC.

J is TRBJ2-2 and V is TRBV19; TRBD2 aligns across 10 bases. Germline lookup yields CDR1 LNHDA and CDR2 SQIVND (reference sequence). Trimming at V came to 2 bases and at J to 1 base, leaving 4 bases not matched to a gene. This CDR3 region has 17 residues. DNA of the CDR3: TGTGCCAGTAGTATAAGGGCTAGCGGGGGGAACACCGGGGAGCTGTTTTTT. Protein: CASSIRASGGNTGELFF.

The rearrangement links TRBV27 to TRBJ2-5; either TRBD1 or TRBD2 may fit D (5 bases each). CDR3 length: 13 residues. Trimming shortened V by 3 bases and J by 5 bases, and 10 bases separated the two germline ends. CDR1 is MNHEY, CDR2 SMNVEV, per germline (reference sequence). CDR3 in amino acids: CASSFGTGETQYF. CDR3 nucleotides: TGTGCCAGCAGTTTCGGGACGGGCGAGACCCAGTACTTC.

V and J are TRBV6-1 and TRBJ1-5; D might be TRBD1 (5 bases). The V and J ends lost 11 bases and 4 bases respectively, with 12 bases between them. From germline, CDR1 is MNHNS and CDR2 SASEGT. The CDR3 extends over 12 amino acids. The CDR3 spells CAHGGGNQPQHF. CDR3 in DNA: TGTGCCCACGGGGGGGGTAATCAGCCCCAGCATTTT.

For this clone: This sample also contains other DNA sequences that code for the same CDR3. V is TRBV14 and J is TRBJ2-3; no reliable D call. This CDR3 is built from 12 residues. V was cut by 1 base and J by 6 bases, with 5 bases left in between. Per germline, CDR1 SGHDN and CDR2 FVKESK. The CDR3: CASSQVSDTQYF. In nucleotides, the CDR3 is TGTGCCAGCAGCCAAGTTTCGGATACGCAGTATTTT.

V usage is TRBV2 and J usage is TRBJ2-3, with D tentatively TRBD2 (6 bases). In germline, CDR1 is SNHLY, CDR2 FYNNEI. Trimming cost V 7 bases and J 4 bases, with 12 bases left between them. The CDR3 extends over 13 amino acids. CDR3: CASTTWDSDTQYF. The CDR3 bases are TGTGCCAGCACGACCTGGGACTCAGATACGCAGTATTTT.

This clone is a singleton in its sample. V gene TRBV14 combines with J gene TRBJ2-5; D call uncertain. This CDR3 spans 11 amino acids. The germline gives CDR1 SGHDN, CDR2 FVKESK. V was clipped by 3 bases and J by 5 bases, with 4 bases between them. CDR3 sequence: CASSHGETQYF. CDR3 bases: TGTGCCAGCAGCCATGGGGAGACCCAGTACTTC.

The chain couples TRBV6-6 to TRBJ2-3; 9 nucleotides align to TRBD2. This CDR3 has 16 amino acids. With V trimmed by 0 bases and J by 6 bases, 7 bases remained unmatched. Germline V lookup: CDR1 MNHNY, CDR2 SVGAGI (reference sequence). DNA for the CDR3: TGTGCCAGCAGTTACTCGGCGGGACTAGCAGGCGATACGCAGTATTTT. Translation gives CASSYSAGLAGDTQYF.

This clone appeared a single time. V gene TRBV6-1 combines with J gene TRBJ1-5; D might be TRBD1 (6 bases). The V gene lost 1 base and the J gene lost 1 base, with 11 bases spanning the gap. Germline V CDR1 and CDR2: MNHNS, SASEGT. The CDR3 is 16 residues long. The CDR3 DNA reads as TGTGCCAGCAGTGAAGGAGTGGGGGGCAGCAATCAGCCCCAGCATTTT. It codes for CASSEGVGGSNQPQHF.

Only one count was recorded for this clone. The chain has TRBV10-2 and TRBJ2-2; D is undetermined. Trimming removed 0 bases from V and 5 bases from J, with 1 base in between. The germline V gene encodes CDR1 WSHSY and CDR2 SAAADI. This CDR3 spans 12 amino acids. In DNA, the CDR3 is TGCGCCAGCAGTGAGTCTACCGGGGAGCTGTTTTTT. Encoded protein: CASSESTGELFF.

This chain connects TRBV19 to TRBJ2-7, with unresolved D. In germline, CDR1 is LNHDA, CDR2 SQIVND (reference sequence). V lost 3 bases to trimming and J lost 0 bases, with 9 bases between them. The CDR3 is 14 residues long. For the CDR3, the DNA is TGTGCCAGTAGTATCAAGGGATACTCCTACGAGCAGTACTTC. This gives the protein CASSIKGYSYEQYF.

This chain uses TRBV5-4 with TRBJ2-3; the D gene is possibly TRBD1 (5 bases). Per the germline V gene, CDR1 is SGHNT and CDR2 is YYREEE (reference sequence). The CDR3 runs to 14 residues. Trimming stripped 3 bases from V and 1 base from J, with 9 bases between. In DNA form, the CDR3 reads TGTGCCAGCAGCTCTGGACATCGCACAGATACGCAGTATTTT. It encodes CASSSGHRTDTQYF.